This TCR beta chain was sequenced for a study of blood T cell repertoires in COVID-19. Study overall: Some COVID-19 samples were acute and others convalescent; all came from the United States, Italy and Spain. PBMCs, B-cell-depleted T cells, or T cells provided the cDNA or gDNA that made up the material.

The table came from immunoSEQ multiplex PCR; TCRdb's copy has only in-frame clones and leaves some out. The sample consists of about 180,000 clones, about 85% of them appearing once. The sequencing input was PBMCs or T cells enriched from blood (not recorded which). This TCR derives from a man aged 40-49 years who had recovered from COVID-19.

The CDR3 region has the DNA TGCAGCGTCCCCGGGACAGGGAATTGGCGAAACACCATATATTTT. Protein product: CSVPGTGNWRNTIYF. This rearrangement joins TRBV29-1 to TRBJ1-3, with 9 bases that match TRBD1. The CDR3 loop spans 15 amino acids. The J segment lost 5 bases and the V segment lost 6 bases, leaving 11 bases of the junction unmatched. Germline CDR1 reads SQVTM; CDR2 reads ANQGSEA.